The present entry profiles one TCR beta chain with its context. This specimen belongs to a study of patients and donors after allogeneic stem cell transplantation. V lost 1 base to trimming and J lost 7 bases; unmatched junction nucleotides: 8. This CDR3 contains 16 residues. Germline CDR1 is SGHTA and CDR2 is FQGNSA. TCRdb reprocessed the RT-PCR reads with MiXCR, giving one entry per CDR3 protein. The sample consists of roughly 150,000 distinct CDR3 sequences, about 24% of them appearing once. The gene calls are TRBV7-2 and TRBJ2-3; TRBD1 aligns across 10 bases. The TCR comes from a human donor who was either an allogeneic HSCT recipient or a stem cell or donor lymphocyte infusion donor (not recorded which). It is not recorded whose cells these are; they may come from a transplant donor. Sequencing input: blood, either unsorted or a sorted T cell fraction (not recorded which). CDR3 residues: CASSLVPRDRGNTQYF. CDR3 coding DNA: TGTGCCAGCAGCTTAGTTCCCCGGGACAGGGGAAATACGCAGTATTTT.